This passage covers 8 T cell receptor beta chains from one sample sequenced in a study of early T cells in non-severe SARS-CoV-2 infection. TCRdb analysed the 5' RACE reads with MiXCR anew, one entry per CDR3 protein. Among some 60,000 distinct CDR3 sequences listed, more than 8.5% were seen once. The specimen sequenced was whole blood. The receptor source for this set is an adult who was a healthcare worker with PCR-confirmed SARS-CoV-2 infection or an uninfected control (not recorded which).

This clonotype was counted a few times. The J gene is TRBJ2-1, the V gene TRBV5-4; weak D call: TRBD2 (6 bases). Trimming left V 4 bases short and J 4 bases short, with 12 bases between. This CDR3 has 14 residues. Germline V gene data show CDR1 as SGHNT and CDR2 as YYREEE (reference sequence). CDR3 sequence reads: CASSAGRGYNEQFF. CDR3 sequence (DNA): TGTGCCAGCAGCGCGGGACGCGGATACAATGAGCAGTTCTTC.

Ten or more counts support this clonotype. The rearrangement links TRBV4-3 to TRBJ1-4; D ambiguous. The ends were cut back, 2 bases at V and 4 bases at J, with 14 bases in the middle. Germline-derived CDR1 and CDR2 are LGHNA and YSLEER. The CDR3 totals 16 residues. CDR3 DNA sequence: TGCGCCAGCAGCCAATCCCCGGACGGCGGTAATGAAAAACTGTTTTTT. This codes for CASSQSPDGGNEKLFF.

This clonotype was seen at least ten times. This chain uses TRBV29-1 with TRBJ1-1; D is unclear. Trimming cost V 6 bases and J 1 base, with 3 bases left between them. Germline V gene lookup returns CDR1 SQVTM and CDR2 ANQGSEA. The CDR3 is 10 amino acids. Here the CDR3 DNA reads TGCAGCGTAAAGAACACTGAAGCTTTCTTT. It specifies CSVKNTEAFF.

The chain couples TRBV27 to TRBJ2-3; D might be TRBD2 (6 bases). CDR1 MNHEY and CDR2 SMNVEV come from the germline V gene (reference sequence). CDR3 size: 14 residues. Between the trimmed V and J ends, which lost 6 bases and 4 bases, there was a span of 14 bases. Here the CDR3 reads CASRSGFGADTQYF. CDR3 bases: TGTGCCAGCAGAAGCGGGTTCGGGGCAGATACGCAGTATTTT.

This clonotype was recorded many times. The chain couples TRBV28 to TRBJ1-5, with D perhaps matching TRBD1 (5 bases). The germline V gene has CDR1 MDHEN and CDR2 SYDVKM. Trimming left V 3 bases short and J 7 bases short, with 13 bases between. The CDR3 contains 14 residues. CDR3 in DNA: TGTGCCAGCAGTTTCTTGGCCGGGGGGCAGCCCCAGCATTTT. It encodes CASSFLAGGQPQHF.

This clonotype was observed a handful of times. The chain is built from TRBV7-2 and TRBJ2-5, with no clear D. The CDR3 is 15 residues long. V was trimmed by 0 bases and J by 5 bases, leaving 13 bases between them. In germline, CDR1 is SGHTA, CDR2 FQGNSA. DNA of the CDR3: TGTGCCAGCAGCTTAGCGCCTGGGATGGGGGAGACCCAGTACTTC. Protein: CASSLAPGMGETQYF.

This chain links TRBV24-1 with TRBJ2-3, with 9 positions matching TRBD2. In germline, CDR1 is KGHDR, CDR2 SFDVKD. J lost 2 bases, V lost 4 bases, and 6 bases had no gene match. The CDR3 totals 16 residues. The CDR3 sequence is CATSDGLAGYTDTQYF. For the CDR3, the DNA is TGTGCCACCAGTGACGGTCTAGCGGGGTACACAGATACGCAGTATTTT.

The rearrangement joins TRBV4-3 to TRBJ2-6, with a weak D call TRBD1 (6 bases). Germline lookup yields CDR1 LGHNA and CDR2 YSLEER. The CDR3 extends over 19 amino acids. Deletions cut 1 base from V and 2 bases from J, with 18 bases between. The CDR3 sequence: CASSQGEGRDRTGANVLTF. DNA of the CDR3: TGCGCCAGCAGCCAAGGTGAGGGTCGAGACAGGACTGGGGCCAACGTCCTGACTTTC.